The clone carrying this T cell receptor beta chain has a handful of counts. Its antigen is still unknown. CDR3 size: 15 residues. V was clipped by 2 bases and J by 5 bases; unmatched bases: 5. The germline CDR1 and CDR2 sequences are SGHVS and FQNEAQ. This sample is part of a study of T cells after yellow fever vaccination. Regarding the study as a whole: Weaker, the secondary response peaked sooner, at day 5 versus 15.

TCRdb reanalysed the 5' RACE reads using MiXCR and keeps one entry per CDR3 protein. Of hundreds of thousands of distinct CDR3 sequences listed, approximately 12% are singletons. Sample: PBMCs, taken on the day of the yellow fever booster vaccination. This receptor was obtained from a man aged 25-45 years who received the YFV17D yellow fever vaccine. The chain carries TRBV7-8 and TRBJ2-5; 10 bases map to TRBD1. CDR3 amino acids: CASSLPLGQGETQYF. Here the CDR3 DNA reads TGTGCCAGCAGCTTACCCCTGGGACAGGGGGAGACCCAGTACTTC.